This T cell receptor beta chain derives from a study of blood T cell repertoires in COVID-19. As for the study in general: Acute-phase and convalescent COVID-19 samples originated in the United States, Italy and Spain.

The CDR3 has 12 amino acids. Trimming cost V 7 bases and J 3 bases, with 6 bases left between them. Germline-derived CDR1 and CDR2 are KGHDR and SFDVKD. This clone is labeled medium-sized. Seattle cases were enrolled at active infection and followed longitudinally. Under the authors' procedure: Amplification of reference gene primers provided the estimated nucleated cell counts. Produced via immunoSEQ multiplex PCR; TCRdb's table is partial and in-frame only. The V and J calls and clone size were taken over from that table, and D and trimming were inferred from the DNA. The sample carries fewer than 85,000 clones, 65% to 90% recorded once.

The sequencing sample was made of peripheral blood. The rearrangement links TRBV24-1 to TRBJ1-3; D might be TRBD1 (6 bases). This TCR was sampled from a man aged 25 to 40 with COVID-19, enrolled during active disease. CDR3 sequence (DNA): TGTGCCACCAGGACAGGTGGAAACACCATATATTTT. This encodes CATRTGGNTIYF.